One and the same sample provided the 27 T cell receptor beta chains below, sequenced in a study of blood T cell repertoires in COVID-19 (dated by TCRdb to 2020 to 2021). The library was prepared using the immunoSEQ multiplex PCR assay. Here the immuneACCESS table is served through TCRdb, limited to in-frame sequences with V and J called. Missing clones are a known gap in these copies; in checked studies unresolved V genes cover under half, and the rest lacks a known reason. The sample table records around 250,000 clones; roughly 84% of these occur just once. 3.1% of the sample comes from the top ten. The sequencing input was peripheral blood. These receptors came from a woman aged 18-29 years with acute or convalescent COVID-19.

The J gene is TRBJ2-7, the V gene TRBV30; TRBD2 agrees at 14 bases. Germline CDR1 and CDR2: GTSNPN and SVGIG (reference sequence). There are 17 residues in the CDR3. Unmatched junction bases numbered 8, after V lost 1 base and J lost 3 bases. The CDR3 DNA reads TGTGCCTGGAGTGGAGGGACTAGCGGGAGAAAGCTCTACGAGCAGTACTTC. Protein product: CAWSGGTSGRKLYEQYF.

This clone was found a few times. This chain uses TRBV27 with TRBJ1-5, with TRBD1 as a possible D gene (5 bases). Germline CDR1 is MNHEY and CDR2 is SMNVEV (reference sequence). V gave up 3 bases and J gave up 4 bases, with 13 bases separating them. This CDR3 has 15 residues. The CDR3 DNA reads TGTGCCAGCAGTTTTACGGCAGGGATGAATCAGCCCCAGCATTTT. Amino acids: CASSFTAGMNQPQHF.

This clone was seen a handful of times. Other DNA sequences within the sample encode an identical CDR3. The chain carries TRBV6-5 and TRBJ1-2; no clear D. The CDR3 length is 13 residues. Germline loops: CDR1 MNHEY, CDR2 SVGAGI. V was cut by 4 bases and J by 2 bases, with 8 bases left in between. The DNA of the CDR3 is TGTGCCAGCAGTTCGGGCGGGAACTATGGCTACACCTTC. As protein: CASSSGGNYGYTF.

This chain connects TRBV7-2 to TRBJ2-7, with 9 bases aligning to TRBD2. V was pared by 1 base and J by 5 bases, with 6 bases of the junction left unmatched. This CDR3 contains 15 residues. Looked up from germline, CDR1 is SGHTA and CDR2 is FQGNSA. CDR3 in DNA: TGTGCCAGCAGCTTAGTGCTAGCGGGAAATCACGAGCAGTACTTC. This encodes CASSLVLAGNHEQYF.

This chain uses TRBV6-5 with TRBJ2-1; no definite D call. The CDR3 length is 15 residues. CDR1 and CDR2 from the germline V gene are MNHEY and SVGAGI. V was cut by 5 bases and J by 4 bases, with 15 bases left in between. The CDR3 loop is CASSTLLSFYNEQFF. The CDR3 bases are TGTGCCAGCAGTACCCTACTGTCGTTTTACAATGAGCAGTTCTTC.

The rearrangement joins TRBV5-8 to TRBJ2-7; maybe TRBD2 (7 bases). V lost 4 bases and J lost 4, with 15 bases in between. Germline CDR1 is SGHTS and CDR2 is YDEGEE. The CDR3 is made up of 14 amino acids. This CDR3 is CASSRLSGTYEQYF. The CDR3 DNA sequence: TGTGCCAGCAGCCGACTAAGCGGGACATACGAGCAGTACTTC.

In this sample, this clone turned up a few times. V and J are TRBV7-2 and TRBJ2-4; 8 bases map to TRBD2. Looked up from germline, CDR1 is SGHTA and CDR2 is FQGNSA. CDR3 length equals 17 residues. J gave up 6 bases and V 4 bases, and 14 bases lay outside the gene matches. Written as DNA, the CDR3 is TGTGCCAGCAGCTCCTTCTCTCTAACTAGCGGTTTAAACATTCAGTACTTC. It yields the protein CASSSFSLTSGLNIQYF.

J is TRBJ2-5 and V is TRBV5-4; TRBD2 aligns across 7 bases. Germline CDR1 and CDR2: SGHNT and YYREEE (reference sequence). This CDR3 has 16 residues. V dropped 0 bases and J dropped 4; count of bases not matched to a gene: 9. CDR3 in DNA: TGTGCCAGCAGCTTGGGGGGGAGGGCCCTATTAGAGACCCAGTACTTC. The encoded protein is CASSLGGRALLETQYF.

The chain is built from TRBV11-2 and TRBJ1-6; 8 nucleotides line up with TRBD1. J lost 6 bases, V lost 5 bases, and 9 bases had no gene match. The CDR3 loop spans 16 amino acids. Per the germline V gene, CDR1 is SGHAT and CDR2 is FQNNGV. The CDR3 nucleotides are TGTGCCAGCAGCAAATGGGGGGACAGGCCTAATTCACCCCTCCACTTT. Protein: CASSKWGDRPNSPLHF.

This clone was recorded once. This chain joins TRBV29-1 and TRBJ2-1, with TRBD2 identical over 10 bases. V was clipped by 1 base and J by 9 bases; unmatched bases: 6. The CDR3 is made up of 14 amino acids. CDR1 is SQVTM and CDR2 is ANQGSEA in the germline V gene. The chain's CDR3 is CSVEVAGGRGEQFF. In DNA form, the CDR3 reads TGCAGCGTTGAAGTAGCGGGAGGTCGGGGTGAGCAGTTCTTC.

This clone has a handful of counts. The V gene is TRBV3-1 (or the pseudogene TRBV3-2), the J gene TRBJ1-6; possibly TRBD1 for D (5 bases). CDR1 is LGHDT, CDR2 YNNKEL, per germline (reference sequence). Trimming shortened V by 4 bases and J by 10 bases, and 17 bases separated the two germline ends. CDR3 length equals 15 residues. The CDR3 protein is CASSRSGGRESPLHF. The CDR3 DNA follows: TGTGCCAGCAGCCGATCGGGGGGACGAGAATCACCCCTCCACTTT.

V gene TRBV9 combines with J gene TRBJ2-5; D is unclear. Germline loops: CDR1 SGDLS, CDR2 YYNGEE. The CDR3 is 13 residues long. Trimming stripped 3 bases from V and 0 bases from J, with 6 bases between. CDR3 DNA sequence: TGTGCCAGCAGCGGGGCGAACCAAGAGACCCAGTACTTC. Protein sequence: CASSGANQETQYF.

A note on this clone: This sample includes further DNA sequences coding for the same CDR3. The chain links TRBV5-4 to TRBJ2-7; D ambiguous. Trimming took 0 bases from V and 2 from J, leaving 6 bases between them. There are 13 residues in the CDR3. Germline loops: CDR1 SGHNT, CDR2 YYREEE (reference sequence). The CDR3 sequence is CASSLDSTYEQYF. In nucleotides, the CDR3 is TGTGCCAGCAGCTTGGATTCTACCTACGAGCAGTACTTC.

The chain joins TRBV10-2 to TRBJ2-3, with D possibly TRBD1 on 6 matching bases. The germline CDR1 and CDR2 sequences are WSHSY and SAAADI. The CDR3 length is 14 residues. Trimming pared 3 bases from V and 2 bases from J, leaving 9 bases between. The CDR3 coding sequence is TGCGCCAGCAGTGAAGGGACACTCACAGATACGCAGTATTTT. It encodes CASSEGTLTDTQYF.

V and J are TRBV19 and TRBJ2-5; 10 positions match TRBD2. Trimming removed 5 bases from V and 5 bases from J; junction bases left unmatched: 11. This CDR3 is built from 16 residues. CDR1 LNHDA and CDR2 SQIVND come from the germline V gene (reference sequence). CDR3 region: CASSSPLAGVGETQYF. The CDR3 coding sequence is TGTGCCAGTAGTTCTCCTCTAGCGGGAGTGGGTGAGACCCAGTACTTC.

This chain uses TRBV6-5 with TRBJ2-5; possibly TRBD2 for D (5 bases). The V gene lost 2 bases and the J gene lost 13 bases, with 14 bases spanning the gap. CDR1 is MNHEY, CDR2 SVGAGI, per germline. This CDR3 spans 12 amino acids. CDR3 in amino acids: CASSYLGQRPYF. As DNA, the CDR3 is TGTGCCAGCAGTTACCTAGGGCAGCGGCCGTACTTC.

The sample holds one count of this clone. The CDR3 nucleotides read TGCGCCAGCAGCGGAGGGACAGGAACCTATGGCTACACCTTC. Protein product: CASSGGTGTYGYTF. The V gene is TRBV5-1, the J gene TRBJ1-2; 8 positions agree with TRBD1. The CDR3 is made up of 14 amino acids. Germline V gene lookup returns CDR1 SGHRS and CDR2 YFSETQ. Trimming cost V 4 bases and J 4 bases; bases outside gene matches: 6.

This sequence joins TRBV13 and TRBJ2-5; TRBD1 aligns across 8 bases. The CDR3 covers 14 residues. Losses at the gene ends were 0 bases for V and 4 bases for J; bases not matched to a gene: 1. Germline values: CDR1 PRHDT, CDR2 FYEKMQ (reference sequence). CDR3 in amino acids: CASSLGQGAETQYF. The CDR3 DNA reads as TGTGCCAGCAGCTTAGGGCAGGGGGCAGAGACCCAGTACTTC. Drawing the rest from reference TRBV13 and TRBJ2-5, the complete variable domain is AAGVIQSPRHLIKEKRETATLKCYPIPRHDTVYWYQQGPGQDPQFLISFYEKMQSDKGSIPDRFSAQQFSDYHSELNMSSLELGDSALYFCASSLGQGAETQYFGPGTRLLVL.

This clone was seen more than once but under ten times. The genes are TRBV9 and TRBJ1-1; the D gene is possibly TRBD1 (5 bases). V was cut by 1 base and J by 4 bases, with 11 bases left in between. Germline V gene lookup returns CDR1 SGDLS and CDR2 YYNGEE. The CDR3 runs 14 residues. The CDR3 reads CASSVQGGSTEAFF. The CDR3 DNA follows: TGTGCCAGCAGCGTACAGGGCGGCAGCACTGAAGCTTTCTTT.

The V and J genes are TRBV7-9 and TRBJ1-1, with 8 bases aligning to TRBD1. The CDR3 sequence is 12 residues long. The V and J ends lost 1 base and 10 bases, in that order; junction bases with no gene match: 2. Germline loops: CDR1 SEHNR, CDR2 FQNEAQ (reference sequence). The CDR3 coding sequence is TGTGCCAGCAGCTTAGGGACAGGGCCAGCTTTCTTT. This gives the protein CASSLGTGPAFF. Looking up the rest from reference TRBV7-9 and TRBJ1-1 gives the full variable domain: DTGVSQNPRHKITKRGQNVTFRCDPISEHNRLYWYRQTLGQGPEFLTYFQNEAQLEKSRLLSDRFSAERPKGSFSTLEIQRTEQGDSAMYLCASSLGTGPAFFGQGTRLTVV.

V usage is TRBV28 and J usage is TRBJ2-1; 14 bases align to TRBD2. With V trimmed by 5 bases and J by 10 bases, 13 bases remained unmatched. Germline V lookup: CDR1 MDHEN, CDR2 SYDVKM. The CDR3 has 17 amino acids. The CDR3 nucleotides read TGTGCCAGCAGTAACCTAATCGGGACTAGCGGGAGTGGGGAGCAGTTCTTC. Protein: CASSNLIGTSGSGEQFF.

The table lists this clone with a few counts. The chain has TRBV20-1 and TRBJ1-6; D uncertain. The germline V and J ends were trimmed by 5 bases and 7 bases, with 6 bases remaining between them. Germline loops: CDR1 DFQATT, CDR2 SNEGSKA (reference sequence). This CDR3 is built from 11 residues. This CDR3 reads CSAQRNSPLHF. CDR3 bases: TGCAGTGCTCAGCGAAATTCACCCCTCCACTTT.

With regard to this clone: The same CDR3 arises from other DNA sequences in this sample as well. The chain combines TRBV28 with TRBJ2-7; D gene unclear. The germline CDR1 and CDR2 sequences are MDHEN and SYDVKM. V was cut by 6 bases and J by 4 bases, with 7 bases left in between. The CDR3 contains 11 residues. The CDR3 coding sequence is TGTGCCAGCAGCCTAACTTACGAGCAGTACTTC. Encoded protein: CASSLTYEQYF.

The rearrangement joins TRBV6-5 to TRBJ2-7; 8 positions match TRBD1. Trimming at V came to 2 bases and at J to 2 bases, leaving 8 bases not matched to a gene. Germline CDR1 and CDR2: MNHEY and SVGAGI. This CDR3 has 16 residues. The CDR3 DNA reads TGTGCCAGCAGTTACCGGACAGGGAATACCGCCTACGAGCAGTACTTC. It yields the protein CASSYRTGNTAYEQYF.

The chain has TRBV27 and TRBJ1-2; tentative D call: TRBD1 (6 bases). The CDR3 loop spans 14 amino acids. Trimming left V 5 bases short and J 4 bases short, with 14 bases between. Looked up from germline, CDR1 is MNHEY and CDR2 is SMNVEV (reference sequence). CDR3 sequence (DNA): TGTGCCAGCAGTATAGGGGGTGGCCTCTATGGCTACACCTTC. Encoded protein: CASSIGGGLYGYTF.

The chain combines TRBV11-2 with TRBJ2-1, with 7 bases matching TRBD2. J was trimmed by 2 bases and V by 2 bases; bases with no gene match: 15. The germline CDR1 and CDR2 sequences are SGHAT and FQNNGV. The CDR3 runs to 19 residues. The CDR3 loop is CASSLYPPLLAEPYNEQFF. CDR3 in DNA: TGTGCCAGCAGCTTATACCCTCCCCTCCTAGCGGAGCCCTACAATGAGCAGTTCTTC.

The J gene is TRBJ2-7, the V gene TRBV5-5, with 9 positions matching TRBD1. CDR1 and CDR2 from the germline V gene are SGHKS and YYEKEE (reference sequence). V dropped 4 bases and J dropped 6; count of bases not matched to a gene: 11. The CDR3 has 15 residues. This CDR3 reads CASSLWTGEGLEQYF. CDR3 DNA sequence: TGTGCCAGCAGCCTATGGACAGGGGAGGGGCTCGAGCAGTACTTC. The full variable domain, completed using reference TRBV5-5 and TRBJ2-7, is DAGVTQSPTHLIKTRGQQVTLRCSPISGHKSVSWYQQVLGQGPQFIFQYYEKEERGRGNFPDRFSARQFPNYSSELNVNALLLGDSALYLCASSLWTGEGLEQYFGPGTRLTVT.